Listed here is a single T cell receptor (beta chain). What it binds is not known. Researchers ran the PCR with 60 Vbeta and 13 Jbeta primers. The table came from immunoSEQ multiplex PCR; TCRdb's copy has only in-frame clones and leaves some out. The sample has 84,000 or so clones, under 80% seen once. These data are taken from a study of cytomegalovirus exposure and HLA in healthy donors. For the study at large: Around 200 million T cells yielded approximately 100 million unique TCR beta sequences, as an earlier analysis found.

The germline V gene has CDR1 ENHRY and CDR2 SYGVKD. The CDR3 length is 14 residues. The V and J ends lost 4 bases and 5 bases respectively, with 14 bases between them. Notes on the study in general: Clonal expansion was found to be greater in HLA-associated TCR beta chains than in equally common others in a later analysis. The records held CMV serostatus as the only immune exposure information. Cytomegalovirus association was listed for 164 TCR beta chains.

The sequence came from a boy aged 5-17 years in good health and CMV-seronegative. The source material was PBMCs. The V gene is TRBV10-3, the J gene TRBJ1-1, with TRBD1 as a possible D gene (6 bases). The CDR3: CAISVPGGRTEAFF. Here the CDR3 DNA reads TGTGCCATCAGTGTCCCCGGGGGGCGGACTGAAGCTTTCTTT.